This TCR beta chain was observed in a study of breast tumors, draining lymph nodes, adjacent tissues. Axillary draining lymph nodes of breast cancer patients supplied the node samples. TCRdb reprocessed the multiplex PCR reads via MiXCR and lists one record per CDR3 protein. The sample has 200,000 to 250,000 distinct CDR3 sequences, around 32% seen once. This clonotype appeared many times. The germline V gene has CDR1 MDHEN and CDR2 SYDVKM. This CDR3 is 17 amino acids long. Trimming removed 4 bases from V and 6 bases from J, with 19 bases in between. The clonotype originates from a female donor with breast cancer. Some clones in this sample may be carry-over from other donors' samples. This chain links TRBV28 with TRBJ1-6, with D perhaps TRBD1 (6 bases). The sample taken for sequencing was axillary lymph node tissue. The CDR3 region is CASSSRTRGGGNSPLHF. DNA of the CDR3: TGTGCCAGCAGTTCCCGGACAAGGGGAGGGGGTAATTCACCCCTCCACTTT.